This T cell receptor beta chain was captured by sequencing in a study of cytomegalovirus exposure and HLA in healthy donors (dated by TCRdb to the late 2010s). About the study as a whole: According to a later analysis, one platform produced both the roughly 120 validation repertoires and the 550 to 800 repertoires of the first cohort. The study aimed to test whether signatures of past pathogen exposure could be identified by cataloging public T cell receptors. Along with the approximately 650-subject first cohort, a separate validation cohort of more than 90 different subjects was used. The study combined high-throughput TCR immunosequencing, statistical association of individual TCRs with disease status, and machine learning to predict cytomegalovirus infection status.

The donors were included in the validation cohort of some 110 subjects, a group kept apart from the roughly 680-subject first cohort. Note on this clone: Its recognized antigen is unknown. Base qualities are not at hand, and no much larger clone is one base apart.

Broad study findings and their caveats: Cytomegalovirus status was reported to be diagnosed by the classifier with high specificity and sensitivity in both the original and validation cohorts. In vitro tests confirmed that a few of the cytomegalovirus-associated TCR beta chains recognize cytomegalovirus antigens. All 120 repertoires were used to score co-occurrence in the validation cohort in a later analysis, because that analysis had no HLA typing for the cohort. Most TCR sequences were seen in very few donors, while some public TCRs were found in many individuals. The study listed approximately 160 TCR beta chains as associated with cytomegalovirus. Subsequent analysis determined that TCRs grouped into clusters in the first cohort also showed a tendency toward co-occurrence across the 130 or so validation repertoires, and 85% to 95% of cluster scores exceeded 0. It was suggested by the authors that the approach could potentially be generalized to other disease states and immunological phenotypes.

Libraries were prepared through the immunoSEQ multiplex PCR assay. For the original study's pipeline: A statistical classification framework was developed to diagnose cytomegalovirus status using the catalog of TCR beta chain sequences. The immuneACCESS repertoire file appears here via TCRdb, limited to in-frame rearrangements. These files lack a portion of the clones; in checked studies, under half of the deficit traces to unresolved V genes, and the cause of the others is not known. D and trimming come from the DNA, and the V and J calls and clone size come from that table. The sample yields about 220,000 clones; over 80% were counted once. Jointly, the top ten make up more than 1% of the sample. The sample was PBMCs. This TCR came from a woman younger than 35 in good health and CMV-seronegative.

The DNA sequence reads TGTGCCAGCAGTTCCCCCGGACCGGGAACTAACTATGGCTACACCTTC. Its translation reads: CASSSPGPGTNYGYTF. The receptor chain draws on TRBV5-4 and TRBJ1-2; the D gene is not confidently resolved. Looking up the germline V gene (reference sequence) yields CDR1 SGHNT and CDR2 YYREEE. At the junction V is shortened by 5 bases and J by 0 bases, with 17 bases in between. The CDR3 runs 16 amino acids, cysteine and phenylalanine included. The DNA shown is the 48-base CDR3, in frame from base 1. The variable domain in full, with residues beyond the CDR3 obtained from the reference TRBV5-4 and TRBJ1-2 genes, is ETGVTQSPTHLIKTRGQQVTLRCSSQSGHNTVSWYQQALGQGPQFIFQYYREEENGRGNFPPRFSGLQFPNYSSELNVNALELDDSALYLCASSSPGPGTNYGYTFGSGTRLTVV.